Presented here are 25 T cell receptor beta chains from one specimen sequenced in a study of quantifying T cell responses using KT2 cells. Background on the study: TCR alpha and beta constant-region primers primed reverse transcription of RNA.

A single-stranded UMI oligo with SP2 sequence was ligated to cDNA 3' ends. An equimolar mix of RC1.1 and RC1.2 primed the beta chain across TRBC1 and TRBC2. Via MiXCR, TCRdb re-called the UMI-ligation and nested PCR reads, giving one row per CDR3 protein. The repertoire has more than 55,000 distinct CDR3 sequences, about 12% of them found once; the top ten carry roughly 9.9%. Material for sequencing was PBMCs spiked with cells of the T cell clone KT2. Receptor source: a human donor.

The chain joins TRBV11-2 to TRBJ2-1; possibly TRBD1 for D (6 bases). Germline loops: CDR1 SGHAT, CDR2 FQNNGV. V gave up 2 bases and J gave up 5 bases, with 16 bases separating them. This CDR3 has 16 residues. The CDR3 DNA follows: TGTGCCAGCAGCTTAAGGTCGAGGGGGAGCCACAATGAGCAGTTCTTC. Amino acids: CASSLRSRGSHNEQFF.

This clonotype was picked up many times. The chain is built from TRBV12-3 or TRBV12-4 and TRBJ2-3, with a tentative D call TRBD2 (6 bases). The CDR3 is 15 residues long. Trimming cost V 0 bases and J 1 base, with 8 bases left between them. The CDR3 sequence: CASSLARGRTDTQYF. CDR3 in DNA: TGTGCCAGCAGTTTAGCGCGGGGACGCACAGATACGCAGTATTTT.

This clonotype was counted a few times. V gene TRBV16 combines with J gene TRBJ1-3; D unclear. The CDR3 spans 17 residues. Between the trimmed V and J ends, which lost 3 bases and 0 bases, there was a span of 15 bases. Per germline, CDR1 KGHSY and CDR2 FQNENV. The CDR3 loop is CASSHWTDPDSGNTIYF. The DNA for the CDR3 is TGTGCCAGCAGCCACTGGACGGATCCCGACTCTGGAAACACCATATATTTT.

This clonotype turned up a few times. This chain uses TRBV27 with TRBJ2-7; perhaps TRBD2 as D (5 bases). The length of the CDR3 is 17 residues. V was clipped by 2 bases and J by 3 bases, with 20 bases between them. From germline, CDR1 is MNHEY and CDR2 SMNVEV (reference sequence). The DNA for the CDR3 is TGTGCCAGCAGTTTACGTGCCTTGGAGGTCCCCCGCTACGAGCAGTACTTC. This encodes CASSLRALEVPRYEQYF.

This clonotype was seen ten or more times. This sequence joins TRBV7-2 and TRBJ2-6; 7 positions match TRBD2. In germline, CDR1 is SGHTA, CDR2 FQGNSA. The CDR3 consists of 18 residues. The ends lost 4 bases at V and 5 bases at J; junction bases unmatched: 14. CDR3 in DNA: TGTGCCAGCAGCTCTCCACGACTAGCAGGACTGAGGGCCAACGTCCTGACTTTC. Its translation is CASSSPRLAGLRANVLTF.

This clonotype came up a few times. This chain joins TRBV3-1 and TRBJ2-1; 9 nucleotides align to TRBD2. The CDR3 totals 15 residues. Germline-derived CDR1 and CDR2 are LGHDT and YNNKEL (reference sequence). J lost 4 bases, V lost 6 bases, and 7 bases had no gene match. DNA of the CDR3: TGTGCCAGCAGACATGGACTAGCGCGGTACAATGAGCAGTTCTTC. Translation: CASRHGLARYNEQFF.

The rearrangement links TRBV30 to TRBJ2-3; TRBD2 agrees at 7 bases. Germline V lookup: CDR1 GTSNPN, CDR2 SVGIG (reference sequence). The CDR3 has 14 residues. V lost 3 bases to trimming and J lost 5 bases; unmatched junction nucleotides: 8. CDR3 nucleotide sequence: TGTGCCTGGAGCGCCGGGAGGCGAGTAGATACGCAGTATTTT. It yields the protein CAWSAGRRVDTQYF.

This clonotype was recorded at least ten times. The V gene is TRBV20-1, the J gene TRBJ2-5; 9 bases agree with TRBD2. Looked up from germline, CDR1 is DFQATT and CDR2 is SNEGSKA (reference sequence). The CDR3 runs to 13 residues. The CDR3 sequence is CSPAGTSFETQYF. In nucleotides, the CDR3 is TGCAGCCCTGCGGGGACTAGCTTCGAGACCCAGTACTTC.

This clonotype was seen a few times. The rearrangement links TRBV6-2 or TRBV6-3 to TRBJ2-2, with 8 bases identical to TRBD1. The germline CDR1 and CDR2 sequences are MNHEY and SVGEGT. Trimming cost V 6 bases and J 5 bases; bases outside gene matches: 11. The CDR3 covers 16 residues. In DNA form, the CDR3 reads TGTGCCAGCAGCTACAGGGGGTCGAAGGAGACCGGGGAGCTGTTTTTT. Its translation: CASSYRGSKETGELFF.

The chain combines TRBV6-4 with TRBJ2-2; D remains unclear. CDR1 and CDR2 from the germline V gene are MRHNA and SNTAGT. The CDR3 is made up of 14 amino acids. V was cut by 0 bases and J by 6 bases, with 8 bases left in between. In DNA form, the CDR3 reads TGTGCCAGCAGTGACTCGCGAGCCCCCGGGGAGCTGTTTTTT. Translated, it gives CASSDSRAPGELFF.

This clonotype has just a few counts. The CDR3 loop reads CASSRTGGDTQYF. The CDR3 coding sequence is TGCGCCAGCAGCCGGACAGGGGGAGATACGCAGTATTTT. This sequence joins TRBV5-1 and TRBJ2-3, with 10 bases aligning to TRBD1. The CDR3 consists of 13 residues. CDR1 SGHRS and CDR2 YFSETQ come from the germline V gene. Germline trimming cut 4 bases from V and 5 bases from J; bases unmatched to any gene: 1. Together with reference TRBV5-1 and TRBJ2-3, the CDR3 gives the full variable domain: KAGVTQTPRYLIKTRGQQVTLSCSPISGHRSVSWYQQTPGQGLQFLFEYFSETQRNKGNFPGRFSGRQFSNSRSEMNVSTLELGDSALYLCASSRTGGDTQYFGPGTRLTVL.

This clonotype was observed at least ten times. The chain has TRBV12-3 or TRBV12-4 and TRBJ2-1, with a weak D call TRBD1 (5 bases). The ends were cut back, 6 bases at V and 11 bases at J, with 17 bases in the middle. This CDR3 is built from 13 residues. The chain's CDR3 is CASSSTRVGKQFF. The CDR3 DNA reads as TGTGCCAGCAGCTCCACCAGGGTGGGCAAGCAGTTCTTC.

This clonotype was recorded only once. The chain employs TRBV6-1 and TRBJ1-1; 9 bases map to TRBD1. The trim removed 1 base at V and 5 bases at J, leaving 8 bases unmatched. Germline loops: CDR1 MNHNS, CDR2 SASEGT. The CDR3 extends over 16 amino acids. The CDR3 reads CASSEVNRGLGTEAFF. The CDR3 coding sequence is TGTGCCAGCAGTGAAGTTAACAGGGGGCTCGGGACTGAAGCTTTCTTT.

To note about this clonotype: A much larger clone is a single base away; this may be a read error. This rearrangement joins TRBV20-1 to TRBJ1-1, with D perhaps matching TRBD1 (6 bases). Germline assignment: CDR1 DFQATT and CDR2 SNEGSKA (reference sequence). This CDR3 has 12 residues. V lost 6 bases and J 7 bases, leaving 15 bases between the germline ends. The CDR3 nucleotides read TGCAGTGCGCAAGCCGACAGGTGTGAAGCTTTCTTT. This gives the protein CSAQADRCEAFF.

This clonotype turned up a few times. The rearrangement uses TRBV5-4 and TRBJ2-1; 10 nucleotides line up with TRBD2. CDR1 and CDR2 from the germline V gene are SGHNT and YYREEE (reference sequence). After removal of 5 bases from V and 6 bases from J, the junction contained 8 bases not matched to a gene. The length of the CDR3 is 15 residues. CDR3: CASSHPGTSANEQFF. CDR3 nucleotides: TGTGCCAGCAGTCATCCCGGGACTAGCGCCAATGAGCAGTTCTTC.

The table lists this clonotype with many counts. The chain employs TRBV9 and TRBJ2-1; 7 bases map to TRBD2. This CDR3 has 15 residues. The germline CDR1 and CDR2 sequences are SGDLS and YYNGEE. Trimming cost V 4 bases and J 0 bases; bases outside gene matches: 4. The chain's CDR3 is CASSHGGSSYNEQFF. CDR3 sequence (DNA): TGTGCCAGCAGCCACGGGGGGAGCTCCTACAATGAGCAGTTCTTC.

The rearrangement links TRBV18 to TRBJ1-1, with D tentatively TRBD1 (6 bases). In germline, CDR1 is KGHSH, CDR2 LQKENI. With 1 base removed from V and 0 bases from J, the gap between germline ends came to 12 bases. CDR3 size: 16 residues. The CDR3 DNA reads as TGTGCCAGCTCACCACTAACCAACAGGGTGAACACTGAAGCTTTCTTT. Its translation is CASSPLTNRVNTEAFF.

CDR3 nucleotide sequence: TGTGCCTGTTCGGAGGGTAGAGGCGGGGAGCTGTTTTTT. This translates into CACSEGRGGELFF. The J gene is TRBJ2-2, the V gene TRBV30; D might be TRBD2 (6 bases). With 6 bases removed from V and 7 bases from J, the gap between germline ends came to 15 bases. The germline V gene encodes CDR1 GTSNPN and CDR2 SVGIG (reference sequence). The CDR3 contains 13 residues. The full variable domain, its missing parts supplied by reference TRBV30 and TRBJ2-2, is SQTIHQWPATLVQPVGSPLSLECTVEGTSNPNLYWYRQAAGRGLQLLFYSVGIGQISSEVPQNLSASRPQDRQFILSSKKLLLSDSGFYLCACSEGRGGELFFGEGSRLTVL.

This clonotype was seen at least ten times. The chain combines TRBV2 with TRBJ2-7; D is unresolved. Trimming removed 0 bases at V and 4 bases at J, with 10 bases between. CDR3 length equals 14 residues. The germline V gene encodes CDR1 SNHLY and CDR2 FYNNEI. The DNA of the CDR3 is TGTGCCAGCAGTGAAGCGGTTGGGCGGTACGAGCAGTACTTC. It yields the protein CASSEAVGRYEQYF.

This clonotype was detected only a few times. The rearrangement links TRBV2 to TRBJ2-2; D unclear. Looked up from germline, CDR1 is SNHLY and CDR2 is FYNNEI. The CDR3 is 12 amino acids. With 8 bases removed from V and 4 bases from J, the gap between germline ends came to 8 bases. The CDR3 bases are TGTGCCAGCTCTTGGGGCACCGGGGAGCTGTTTTTT. Its protein is CASSWGTGELFF.

The gene calls are TRBV30 and TRBJ2-1; TRBD2 agrees at 13 bases. Germline loops: CDR1 GTSNPN, CDR2 SVGIG (reference sequence). J gave up 0 bases and V 1 base, and 3 bases lay outside the gene matches. The CDR3 is 17 amino acids. This CDR3 is CAWSGGTSGISYNEQFF. The CDR3 bases are TGTGCCTGGAGTGGGGGGACTAGCGGGATCTCCTACAATGAGCAGTTCTTC.

V usage is TRBV13 and J usage is TRBJ2-4, with 8 bases identical to TRBD1. Trimming cost V 0 bases and J 0 bases; bases outside gene matches: 13. CDR3 length: 20 amino acids. The germline gives CDR1 PRHDT, CDR2 FYEKMQ (reference sequence). DNA of the CDR3: TGTGCCAGCAGCTTAGGCCCTGGGACAGGTCCACGGCTAGCCAAAAACATTCAGTACTTC. Protein: CASSLGPGTGPRLAKNIQYF.

There are a few counts of this clonotype. V and J are TRBV20-1 and TRBJ2-1; D may be TRBD1 (6 bases). CDR1 is DFQATT, CDR2 SNEGSKA, per germline (reference sequence). The CDR3 is made up of 14 amino acids. The V and J ends lost 0 bases and 9 bases respectively, with 15 bases between them. The CDR3 DNA follows: TGCAGTGCTAGAGATCCAAGGGGGATAGGTGAGCAGTTCTTC. It codes for CSARDPRGIGEQFF.

This clonotype was seen only a few times. The chain uses TRBV20-1 and TRBJ1-1, with TRBD1 matching 8 bases. The CDR3 has 14 amino acids. The V segment lost 5 bases and the J segment 3 bases; nucleotides outside the gene matches: 8. Germline V gene data show CDR1 as DFQATT and CDR2 as SNEGSKA (reference sequence). CDR3 loop: CSARTLTGDTEAFF. CDR3 in DNA: TGCAGTGCTCGCACACTGACAGGGGACACTGAAGCTTTCTTT.

V and J are TRBV4-1 and TRBJ2-7, with D perhaps assigned TRBD1 or TRBD2 (5 bases each). Germline V CDR1 and CDR2: MGHRA, YSYEKL. V was clipped by 2 bases and J by 2 bases, with 10 bases between them. There are 14 residues in the CDR3. CDR3 nucleotides: TGCGCCAGCAGCCAACGGGACGGAGCCTACGAGCAGTACTTC. Amino acid sequence: CASSQRDGAYEQYF.